This T cell receptor beta chain was obtained from a study of T cells in Graves' hyperthyroidism and ophthalmopathy. On this clonotype itself: A much larger clone differs from this one at a single base, so this may be a read error.

The TCR beta CDR3 regions underwent amplification using RNA transcripts as the source. The TCR CDR3 was amplified in a first-round RT-PCR using the HTBI primer set. Each CDR3 protein gets one entry after TCRdb re-called the multiplex PCR reads with MiXCR. The table shows under 600,000 distinct CDR3 sequences, with approximately 16% occurring only once. The CDR3 has 13 amino acids. CDR1 and CDR2 from the germline V gene are MDHEN and SYDVKM. The chain recombines TRBV28 with TRBJ2-7; D gene uncertain. The sequencing sample was made of blood. The sequence came from a woman aged 40 to 49 with Graves' ophthalmopathy. CDR3 in amino acids: CAGSLINEYEQYF. In DNA form, the CDR3 reads TGTGCCGGCAGTTTAATCAACGAGTACGAGCAGTACTTC.